The clone carrying this T cell receptor beta chain is medium-sized within its sample. The unsorted libraries originated from 2 million PBMCs that had been stored at -80 C. The data were taken from a study of neurological immune-mediated disorders. TCRdb re-analysed the 5' RACE reads in MiXCR, keeping a single row per CDR3 protein. Of some 50,000 distinct CDR3 sequences in the sample, more than 20% were seen once. The receptor comes from a woman in her seventies in good health. The material sequenced was PBMCs.

The CDR3 nucleotides are TGTGCCACCCGACGGGCGGATCAAGAGACCCAGTACTTC. This encodes CATRRADQETQYF. The rearrangement uses TRBV10-3 and TRBJ2-5; D is ambiguous. The CDR3 has 13 residues. Trimming took 10 bases from V and 2 from J, leaving 14 bases between them. Germline values: CDR1 ENHRY, CDR2 SYGVKD.